This record looks at one TCR beta chain sequence and its context. Antigen specificity is unknown. The CDR3 extends over 16 amino acids. V shed 6 bases, J shed 3 bases, and the junction held 9 bases outside the gene matches. CDR1 MDHEN and CDR2 SYDVKM come from the germline V gene. Both iRepertoire HTBI primers and Arm-PCR of CDR3 regions were used to build the TCR beta libraries. TCRdb itself ran the multiplex PCR reads through MiXCR, one entry per CDR3 protein. The sample has some 470,000 distinct CDR3 sequences; 20% to 25% are singletons. This sample was included in a study of regulatory T cells in long-lasting Graves disease. Study at large: By definition, persistent Graves' disease involved antithyroid drugs for over 5 years alongside positive TSH receptor antibodies.

Overall study findings and caveats: Newly diagnosed patients shared 1,000 or so public clonotypes; persistent patients shared approximately 2,700.

Sample time point: persistent/refractory GD, antithyroid drugs over 5 years with positive TRAb. After RNA was extracted from PBMCs, the TCR library was made from it. The sequencing used peripheral blood mononuclear cells (PBMCs), collected when the disease was refractory, from a patient treated with antithyroid drugs. This clonotype originated in a female donor with Graves disease. V usage is TRBV28 and J usage is TRBJ2-1, with 9 bases that match TRBD1. The CDR3 DNA follows: TGTGCCAGCAGAGCACAGGGGGCCGCTATCTACAATGAGCAGTTCTTC. Translating it yields CASRAQGAAIYNEQFF.